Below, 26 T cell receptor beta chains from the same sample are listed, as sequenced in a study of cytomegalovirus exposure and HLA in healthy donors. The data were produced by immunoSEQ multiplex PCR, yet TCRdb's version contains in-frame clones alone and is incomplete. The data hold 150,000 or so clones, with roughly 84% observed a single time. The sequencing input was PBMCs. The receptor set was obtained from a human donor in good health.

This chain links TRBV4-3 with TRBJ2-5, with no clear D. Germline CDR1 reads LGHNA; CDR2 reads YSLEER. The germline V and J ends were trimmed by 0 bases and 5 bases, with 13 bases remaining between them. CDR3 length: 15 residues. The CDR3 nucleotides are TGCGCCAGCAGCCAAGAAAAGGTAGTCGGGGAGACCCAGTACTTC. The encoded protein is CASSQEKVVGETQYF.

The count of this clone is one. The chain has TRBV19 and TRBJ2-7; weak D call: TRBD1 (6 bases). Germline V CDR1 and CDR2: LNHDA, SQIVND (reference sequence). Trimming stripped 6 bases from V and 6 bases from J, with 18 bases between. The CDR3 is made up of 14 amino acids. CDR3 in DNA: TGTGCCAGTAGCCCCGAAGTCCCCAGGGGCGAGCAGTACTTC. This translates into CASSPEVPRGEQYF.

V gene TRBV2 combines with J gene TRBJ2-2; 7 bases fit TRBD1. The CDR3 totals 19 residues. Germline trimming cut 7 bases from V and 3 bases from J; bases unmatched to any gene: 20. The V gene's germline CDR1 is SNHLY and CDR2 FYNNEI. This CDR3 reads CASIRTGLHPAGYTGELFF. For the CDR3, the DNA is TGTGCCAGCATTCGGACAGGACTCCATCCGGCCGGCTACACCGGGGAGCTGTTTTTT.

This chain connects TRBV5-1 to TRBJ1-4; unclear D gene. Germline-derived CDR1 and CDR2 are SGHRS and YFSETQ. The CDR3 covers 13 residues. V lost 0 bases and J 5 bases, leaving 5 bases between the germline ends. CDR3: CASSLAQNEKLFF. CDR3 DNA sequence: TGCGCCAGCAGCTTGGCCCAAAATGAAAAACTGTTTTTT.

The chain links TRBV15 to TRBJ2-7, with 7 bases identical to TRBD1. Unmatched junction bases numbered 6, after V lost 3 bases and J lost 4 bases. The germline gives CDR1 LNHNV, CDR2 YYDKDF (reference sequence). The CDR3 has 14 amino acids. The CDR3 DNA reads TGTGCCACCAGCAGGACAGGGACCCCATACGAGCAGTACTTC. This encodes CATSRTGTPYEQYF.

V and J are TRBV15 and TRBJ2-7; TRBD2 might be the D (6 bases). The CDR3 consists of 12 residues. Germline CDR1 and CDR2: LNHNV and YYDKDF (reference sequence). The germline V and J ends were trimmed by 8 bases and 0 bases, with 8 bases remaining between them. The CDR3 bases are TGTGCCACCGGGGGGACCTCCTACGAGCAGTACTTC. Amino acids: CATGGTSYEQYF.

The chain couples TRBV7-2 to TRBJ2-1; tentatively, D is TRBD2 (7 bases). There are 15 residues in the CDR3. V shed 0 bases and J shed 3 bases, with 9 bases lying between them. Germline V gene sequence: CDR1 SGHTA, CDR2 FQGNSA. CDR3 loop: CASSLAGGLYNEQFF. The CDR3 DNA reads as TGTGCCAGCAGCTTAGCGGGGGGGCTCTACAATGAGCAGTTCTTC.

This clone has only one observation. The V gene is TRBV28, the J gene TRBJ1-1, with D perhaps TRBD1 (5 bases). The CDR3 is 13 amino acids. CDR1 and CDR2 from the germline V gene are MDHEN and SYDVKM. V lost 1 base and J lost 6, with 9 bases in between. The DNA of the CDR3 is TGTGCCAGCAGTTTATCAGGGTACGCTGAAGCTTTCTTT. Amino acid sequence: CASSLSGYAEAFF.

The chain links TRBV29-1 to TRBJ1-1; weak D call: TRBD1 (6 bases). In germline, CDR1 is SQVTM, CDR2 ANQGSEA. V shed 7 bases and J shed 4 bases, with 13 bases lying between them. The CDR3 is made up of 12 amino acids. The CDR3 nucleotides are TGCAGCGATCACGTGGGGGCCACTGAAGCTTTCTTT. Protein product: CSDHVGATEAFF.

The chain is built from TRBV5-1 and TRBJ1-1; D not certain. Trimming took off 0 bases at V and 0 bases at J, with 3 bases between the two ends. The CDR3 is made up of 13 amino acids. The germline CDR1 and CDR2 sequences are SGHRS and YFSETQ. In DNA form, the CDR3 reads TGCGCCAGCAGCTTGGTTATGAACACTGAAGCTTTCTTT. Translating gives CASSLVMNTEAFF.

In DNA form, the CDR3 reads TGTGCCAGTAAGGCGGGACAGTTTCACTCTGGCTATGGCTACACCTTC. Its protein product is CASKAGQFHSGYGYTF. The chain uses TRBV19 and TRBJ1-2; TRBD1 aligns across 7 bases. The CDR3 is 16 amino acids. Losses at the gene ends were 7 bases for V and 4 bases for J; bases not matched to a gene: 15. From germline, CDR1 is LNHDA and CDR2 SQIVND (reference sequence).

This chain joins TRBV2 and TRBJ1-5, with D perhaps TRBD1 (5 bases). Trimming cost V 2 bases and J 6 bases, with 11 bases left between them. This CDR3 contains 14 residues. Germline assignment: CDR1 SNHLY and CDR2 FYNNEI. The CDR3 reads CASSERAQGQPQHF. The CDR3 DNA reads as TGTGCCAGCAGTGAAAGGGCTCAGGGTCAGCCCCAGCATTTT.

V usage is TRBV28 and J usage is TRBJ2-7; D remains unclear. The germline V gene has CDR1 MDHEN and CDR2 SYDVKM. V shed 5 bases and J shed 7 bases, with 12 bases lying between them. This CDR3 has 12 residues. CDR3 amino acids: CASSRGVREQYF. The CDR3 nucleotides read TGTGCCAGCAGTCGAGGCGTTAGGGAGCAGTACTTC.

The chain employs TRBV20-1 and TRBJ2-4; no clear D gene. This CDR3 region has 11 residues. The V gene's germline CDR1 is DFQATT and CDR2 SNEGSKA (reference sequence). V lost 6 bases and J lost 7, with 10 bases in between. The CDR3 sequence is CSATQNNIQYF. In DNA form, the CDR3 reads TGCAGTGCCACCCAGAATAACATTCAGTACTTC.

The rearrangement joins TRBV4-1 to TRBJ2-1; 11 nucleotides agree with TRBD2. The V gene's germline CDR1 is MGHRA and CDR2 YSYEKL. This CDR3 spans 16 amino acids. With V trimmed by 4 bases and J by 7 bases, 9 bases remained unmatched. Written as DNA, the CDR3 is TGCGCCAGCAGCCCTTCCGGGACTAGCGGAAATAATGAGCAGTTCTTC. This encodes CASSPSGTSGNNEQFF.

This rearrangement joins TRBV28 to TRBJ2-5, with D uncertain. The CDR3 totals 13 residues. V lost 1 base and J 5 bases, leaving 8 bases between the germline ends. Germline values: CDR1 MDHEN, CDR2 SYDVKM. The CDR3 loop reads CASSLSPRETQYF. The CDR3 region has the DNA TGTGCCAGCAGTTTATCCCCTAGGGAGACCCAGTACTTC.

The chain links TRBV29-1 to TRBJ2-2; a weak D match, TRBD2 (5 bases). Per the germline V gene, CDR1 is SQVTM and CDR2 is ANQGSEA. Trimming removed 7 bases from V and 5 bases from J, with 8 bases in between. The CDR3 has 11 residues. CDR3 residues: CSGRETGELFF. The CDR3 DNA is TGCAGCGGTCGGGAAACCGGGGAGCTGTTTTTT.

The CDR3 DNA follows: TGTGCCAGCAGTTACTCGATCCAGGGTGAGCAGTTCTTC. Amino acids: CASSYSIQGEQFF. This sequence joins TRBV6-5 and TRBJ2-1; tentatively, D is TRBD1 (5 bases). CDR1 and CDR2 (germline): MNHEY, SVGAGI. The V and J ends lost 0 bases and 9 bases respectively, with 9 bases between them. The CDR3 covers 13 residues.

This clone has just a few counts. The DNA of the CDR3 is TGTGCCAGCAGTGGCAGGGTTAACACTGAAGCTTTCTTT. Protein: CASSGRVNTEAFF. J is TRBJ1-1 and V is TRBV25-1, with a possible D match to TRBD1 (5 bases). Germline lookup yields CDR1 MGHDK and CDR2 SYGVNS. The CDR3 has 13 amino acids. V lost 4 bases and J lost 2, with 8 bases in between.

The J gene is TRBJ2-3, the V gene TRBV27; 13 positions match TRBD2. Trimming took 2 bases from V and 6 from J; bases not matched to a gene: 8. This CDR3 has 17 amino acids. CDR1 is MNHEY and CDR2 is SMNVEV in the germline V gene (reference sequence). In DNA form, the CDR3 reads TGTGCCAGCAGTTTAGACCGGACTAGCGGGAGATTGGATACGCAGTATTTT. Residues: CASSLDRTSGRLDTQYF.

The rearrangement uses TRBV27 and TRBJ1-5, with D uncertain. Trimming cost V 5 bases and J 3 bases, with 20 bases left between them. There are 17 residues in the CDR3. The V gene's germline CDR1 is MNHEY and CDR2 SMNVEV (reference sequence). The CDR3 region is CASSLAPGRQVNQPQHF. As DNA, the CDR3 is TGTGCCAGCAGTCTAGCCCCGGGAAGGCAAGTCAATCAGCCCCAGCATTTT.

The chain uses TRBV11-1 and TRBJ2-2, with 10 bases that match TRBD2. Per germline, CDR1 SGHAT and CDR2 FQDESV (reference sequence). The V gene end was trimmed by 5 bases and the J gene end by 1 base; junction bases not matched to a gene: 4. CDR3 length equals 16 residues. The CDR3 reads CASSPLAGENTGELFF. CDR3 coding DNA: TGTGCCAGCAGCCCGCTAGCGGGGGAGAACACCGGGGAGCTGTTTTTT.

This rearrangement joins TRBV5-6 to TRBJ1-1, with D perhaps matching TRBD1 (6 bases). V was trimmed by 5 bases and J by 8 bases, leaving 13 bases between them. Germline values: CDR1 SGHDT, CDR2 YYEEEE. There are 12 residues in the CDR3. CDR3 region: CASSQTGTEAFF. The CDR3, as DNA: TGTGCCAGCAGTCAAACCGGGACAGAAGCTTTCTTT.

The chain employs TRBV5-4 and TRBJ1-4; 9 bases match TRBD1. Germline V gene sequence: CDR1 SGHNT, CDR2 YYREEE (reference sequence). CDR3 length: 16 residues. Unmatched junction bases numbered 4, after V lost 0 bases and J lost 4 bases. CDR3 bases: TGTGCCAGCAGCTTGGACGGGACAGGGATTAATGAAAAACTGTTTTTT. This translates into CASSLDGTGINEKLFF.

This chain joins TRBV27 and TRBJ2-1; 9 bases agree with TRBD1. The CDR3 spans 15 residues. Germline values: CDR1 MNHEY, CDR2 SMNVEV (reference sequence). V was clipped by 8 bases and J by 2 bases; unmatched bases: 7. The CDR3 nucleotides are TGTGCCAGCGGAAAAGGACAGGGGCCCTACAATGAGCAGTTCTTC. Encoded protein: CASGKGQGPYNEQFF.

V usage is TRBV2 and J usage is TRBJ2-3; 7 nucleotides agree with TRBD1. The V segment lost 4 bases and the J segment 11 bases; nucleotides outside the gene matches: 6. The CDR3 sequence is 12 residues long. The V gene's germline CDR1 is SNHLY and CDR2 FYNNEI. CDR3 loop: CASSVYRGRQYF. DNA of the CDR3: TGTGCCAGCAGTGTCTACAGGGGTCGGCAGTATTTT.